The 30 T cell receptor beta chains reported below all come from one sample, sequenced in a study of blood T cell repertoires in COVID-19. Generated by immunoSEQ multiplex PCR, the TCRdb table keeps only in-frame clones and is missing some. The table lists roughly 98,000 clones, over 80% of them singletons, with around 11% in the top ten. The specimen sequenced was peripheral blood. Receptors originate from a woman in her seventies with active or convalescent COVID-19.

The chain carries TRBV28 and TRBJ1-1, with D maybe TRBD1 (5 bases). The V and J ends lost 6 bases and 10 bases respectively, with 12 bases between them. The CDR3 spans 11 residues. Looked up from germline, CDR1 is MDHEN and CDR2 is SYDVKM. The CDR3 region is CASSLRGLAFF. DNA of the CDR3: TGTGCCAGCAGCTTAAGGGGTCTAGCTTTCTTT. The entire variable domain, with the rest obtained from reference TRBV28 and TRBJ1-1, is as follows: DVKVTQSSRYLVKRTGEKVFLECVQDMDHENMFWYRQDPGLGLRLIYFSYDVKMKEKGDIPEGYSVSREKKERFSLILESASTNQTSMYLCASSLRGLAFFGQGTRLTVV.

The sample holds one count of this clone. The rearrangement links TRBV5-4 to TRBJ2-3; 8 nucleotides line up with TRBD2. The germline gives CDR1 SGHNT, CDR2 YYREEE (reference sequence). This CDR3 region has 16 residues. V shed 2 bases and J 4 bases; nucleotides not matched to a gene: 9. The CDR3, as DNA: TGTGCCAGCAGCTTCCCGGGGGGGCTAGCCGCAGATACGCAGTATTTT. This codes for CASSFPGGLAADTQYF.

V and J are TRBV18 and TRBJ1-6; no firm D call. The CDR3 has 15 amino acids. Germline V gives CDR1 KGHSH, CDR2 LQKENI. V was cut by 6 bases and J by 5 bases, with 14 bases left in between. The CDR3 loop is CASSRNGVNNSPLHF. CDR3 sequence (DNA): TGTGCCAGCTCCCGAAACGGGGTGAATAATTCACCCCTCCACTTT.

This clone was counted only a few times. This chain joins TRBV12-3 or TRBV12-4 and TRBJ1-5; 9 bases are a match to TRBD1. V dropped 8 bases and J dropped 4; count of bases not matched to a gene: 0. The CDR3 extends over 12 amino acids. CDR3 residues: CASGTGNQPQHF. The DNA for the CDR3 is TGTGCCAGCGGGACAGGGAATCAGCCCCAGCATTTT.

DNA of the CDR3: TGTGCCAGCAGCCAAGATTTACAGGGTTATTCACCCCTCCACTTT. Protein: CASSQDLQGYSPLHF. V gene TRBV3-1 (or the pseudogene TRBV3-2) combines with J gene TRBJ1-6, with a tentative D call TRBD1 (6 bases). The V gene lost 0 bases and the J gene lost 8 bases, with 11 bases spanning the gap. The germline CDR1 and CDR2 sequences are LGHDT and YNNKEL (reference sequence). The CDR3 length is 15 residues.

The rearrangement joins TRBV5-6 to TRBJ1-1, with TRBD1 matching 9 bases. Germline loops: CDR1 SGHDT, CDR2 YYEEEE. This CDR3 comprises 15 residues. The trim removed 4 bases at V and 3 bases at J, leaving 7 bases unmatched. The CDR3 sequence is CASSPDRGWDTEAFF. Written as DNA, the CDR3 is TGTGCCAGCAGCCCCGACAGGGGGTGGGACACTGAAGCTTTCTTT.

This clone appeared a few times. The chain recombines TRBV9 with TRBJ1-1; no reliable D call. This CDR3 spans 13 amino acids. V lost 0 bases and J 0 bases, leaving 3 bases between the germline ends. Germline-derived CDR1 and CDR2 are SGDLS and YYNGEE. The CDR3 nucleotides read TGTGCCAGCAGCGTAGCGGTGAACACTGAAGCTTTCTTT. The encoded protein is CASSVAVNTEAFF.

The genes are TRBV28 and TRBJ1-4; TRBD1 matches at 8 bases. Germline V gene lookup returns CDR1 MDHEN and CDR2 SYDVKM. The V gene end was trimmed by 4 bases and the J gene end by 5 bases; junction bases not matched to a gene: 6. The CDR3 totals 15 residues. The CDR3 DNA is TGTGCCAGCAGTTCCGGACAGGGCAGAAATGAAAAACTGTTTTTT. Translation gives CASSSGQGRNEKLFF.

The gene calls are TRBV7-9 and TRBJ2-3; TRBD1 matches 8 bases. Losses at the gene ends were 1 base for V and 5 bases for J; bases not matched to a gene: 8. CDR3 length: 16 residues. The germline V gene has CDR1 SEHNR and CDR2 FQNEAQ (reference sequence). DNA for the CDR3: TGTGCCAGCAGCTTAGGTGGACAGGGAGAAGGAGATACGCAGTATTTT. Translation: CASSLGGQGEGDTQYF.

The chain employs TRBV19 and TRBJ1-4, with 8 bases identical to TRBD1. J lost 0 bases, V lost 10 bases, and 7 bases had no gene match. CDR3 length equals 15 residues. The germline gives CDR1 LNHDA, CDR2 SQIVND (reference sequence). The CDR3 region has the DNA TGTGCCACTCAGGGGGCGAGGGCAACTAATGAAAAACTGTTTTTT. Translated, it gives CATQGARATNEKLFF.

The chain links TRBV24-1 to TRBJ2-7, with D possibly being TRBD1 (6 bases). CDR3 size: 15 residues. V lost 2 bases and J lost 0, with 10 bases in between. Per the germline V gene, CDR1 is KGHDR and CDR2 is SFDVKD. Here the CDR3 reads CATSDSRGNSYEQYF. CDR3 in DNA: TGTGCCACCAGTGATTCAAGGGGGAACTCCTACGAGCAGTACTTC.

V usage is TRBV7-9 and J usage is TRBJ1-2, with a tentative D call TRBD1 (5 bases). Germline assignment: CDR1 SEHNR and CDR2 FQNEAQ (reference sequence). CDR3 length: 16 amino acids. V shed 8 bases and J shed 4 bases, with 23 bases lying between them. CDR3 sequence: CASALLGGGQVYGYTF. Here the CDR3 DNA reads TGTGCCAGCGCCCTTTTGGGGGGAGGGCAAGTCTATGGCTACACCTTC. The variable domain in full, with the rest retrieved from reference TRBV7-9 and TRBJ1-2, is DTGVSQNPRHKITKRGQNVTFRCDPISEHNRLYWYRQTLGQGPEFLTYFQNEAQLEKSRLLSDRFSAERPKGSFSTLEIQRTEQGDSAMYLCASALLGGGQVYGYTFGSGTRLTVV.

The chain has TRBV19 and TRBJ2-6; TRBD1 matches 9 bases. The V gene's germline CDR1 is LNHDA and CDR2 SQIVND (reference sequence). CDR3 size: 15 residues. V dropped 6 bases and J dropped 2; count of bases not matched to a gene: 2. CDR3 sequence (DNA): TGTGCCAGTAGGAACAGGGGGCCTGGGGCCAACGTCCTGACTTTC. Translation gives CASRNRGPGANVLTF.

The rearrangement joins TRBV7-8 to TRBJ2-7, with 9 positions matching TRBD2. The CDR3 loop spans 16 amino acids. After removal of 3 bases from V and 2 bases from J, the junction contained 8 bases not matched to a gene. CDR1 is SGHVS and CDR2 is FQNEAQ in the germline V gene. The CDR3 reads CASSLGGGGFAYEQYF. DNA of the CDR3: TGTGCCAGCAGCTTGGGCGGGGGGGGTTTCGCCTACGAGCAGTACTTC.

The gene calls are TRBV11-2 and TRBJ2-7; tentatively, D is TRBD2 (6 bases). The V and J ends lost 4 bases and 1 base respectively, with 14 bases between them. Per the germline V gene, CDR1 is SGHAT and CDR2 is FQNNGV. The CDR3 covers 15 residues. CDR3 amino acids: CASSSLRDSSYEQYF. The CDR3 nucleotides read TGTGCCAGCAGCTCGCTCCGGGACTCATCCTACGAGCAGTACTTC.

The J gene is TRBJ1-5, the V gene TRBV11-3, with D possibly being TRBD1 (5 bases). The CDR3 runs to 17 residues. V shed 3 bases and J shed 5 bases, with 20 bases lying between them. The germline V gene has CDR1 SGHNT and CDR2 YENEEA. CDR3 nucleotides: TGTGCCAGCAGCTTCCGTGGACGGACATCCAATTATCAGCCCCAGCATTTT. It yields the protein CASSFRGRTSNYQPQHF.

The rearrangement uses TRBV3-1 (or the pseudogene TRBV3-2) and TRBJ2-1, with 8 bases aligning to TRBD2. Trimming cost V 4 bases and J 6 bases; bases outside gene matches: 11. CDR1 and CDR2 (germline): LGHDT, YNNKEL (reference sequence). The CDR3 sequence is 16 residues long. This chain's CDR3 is CASSLRGSGGINEQFF. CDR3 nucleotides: TGTGCCAGCAGCCTCCGCGGTTCGGGGGGGATCAATGAGCAGTTCTTC.

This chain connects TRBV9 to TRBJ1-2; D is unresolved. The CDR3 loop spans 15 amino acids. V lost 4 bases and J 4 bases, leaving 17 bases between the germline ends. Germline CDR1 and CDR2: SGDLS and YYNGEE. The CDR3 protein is CASSTSSSGGYGYTF. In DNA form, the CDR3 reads TGTGCCAGCAGCACTAGTTCATCGGGCGGCTATGGCTACACCTTC.

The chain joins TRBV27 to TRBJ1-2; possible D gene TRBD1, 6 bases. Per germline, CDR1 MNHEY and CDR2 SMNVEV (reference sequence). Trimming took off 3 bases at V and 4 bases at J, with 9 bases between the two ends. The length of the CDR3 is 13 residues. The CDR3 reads CASSFRGGYGYTF. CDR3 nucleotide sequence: TGTGCCAGCAGTTTTCGAGGGGGCTATGGCTACACCTTC.

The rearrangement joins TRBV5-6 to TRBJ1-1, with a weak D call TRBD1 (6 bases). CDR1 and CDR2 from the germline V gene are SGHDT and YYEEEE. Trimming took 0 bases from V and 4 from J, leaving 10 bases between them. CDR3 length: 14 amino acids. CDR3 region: CASSLDLRGTEAFF. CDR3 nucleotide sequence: TGTGCCAGCAGCTTGGATCTCAGGGGCACTGAAGCTTTCTTT. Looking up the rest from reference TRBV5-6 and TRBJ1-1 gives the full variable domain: DAGVTQSPTHLIKTRGQQVTLRCSPKSGHDTVSWYQQALGQGPQFIFQYYEEEERQRGNFPDRFSGHQFPNYSSELNVNALLLGDSALYLCASSLDLRGTEAFFGQGTRLTVV.

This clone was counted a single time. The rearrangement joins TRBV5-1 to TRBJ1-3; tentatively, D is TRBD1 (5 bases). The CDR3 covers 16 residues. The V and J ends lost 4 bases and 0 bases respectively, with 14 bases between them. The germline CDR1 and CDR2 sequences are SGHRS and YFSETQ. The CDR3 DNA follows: TGCGCCAGCAGCGCTGGAGGGGTTTTCTCTGGAAACACCATATATTTT. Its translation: CASSAGGVFSGNTIYF.

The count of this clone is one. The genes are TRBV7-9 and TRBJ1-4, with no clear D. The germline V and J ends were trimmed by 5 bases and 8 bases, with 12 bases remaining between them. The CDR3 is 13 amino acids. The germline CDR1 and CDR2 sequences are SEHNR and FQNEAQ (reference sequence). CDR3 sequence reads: CASSPMMREKLFF. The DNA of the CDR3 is TGTGCCAGCAGCCCTATGATGCGCGAAAAACTGTTTTTT.

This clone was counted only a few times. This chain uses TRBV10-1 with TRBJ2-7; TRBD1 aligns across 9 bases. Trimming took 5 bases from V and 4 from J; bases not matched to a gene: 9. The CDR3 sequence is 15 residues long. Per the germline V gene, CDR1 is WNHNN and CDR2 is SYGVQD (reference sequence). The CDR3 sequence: CASSSSGTGIYEQYF. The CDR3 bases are TGCGCCAGCAGTTCCAGCGGGACAGGGATTTACGAGCAGTACTTC.

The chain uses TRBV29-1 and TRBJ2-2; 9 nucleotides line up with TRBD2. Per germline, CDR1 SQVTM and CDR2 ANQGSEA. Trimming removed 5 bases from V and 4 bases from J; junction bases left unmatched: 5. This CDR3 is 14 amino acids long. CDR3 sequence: CSVSSGGSTGELFF. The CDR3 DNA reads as TGCAGCGTTAGTAGCGGGGGATCCACCGGGGAGCTGTTTTTT.

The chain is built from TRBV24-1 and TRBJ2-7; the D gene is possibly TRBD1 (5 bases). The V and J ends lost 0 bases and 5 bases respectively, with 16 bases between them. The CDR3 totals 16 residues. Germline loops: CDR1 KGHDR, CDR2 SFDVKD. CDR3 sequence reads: CATSDLHRFFLDEQYF. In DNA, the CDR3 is TGTGCCACCAGTGATTTGCACAGGTTTTTTCTCGACGAGCAGTACTTC.

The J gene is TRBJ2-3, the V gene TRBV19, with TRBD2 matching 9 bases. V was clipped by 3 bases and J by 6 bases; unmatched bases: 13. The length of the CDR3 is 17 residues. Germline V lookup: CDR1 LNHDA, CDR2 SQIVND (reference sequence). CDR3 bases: TGTGCCAGTAGTATGGGGCCGGCTAGCGGGGTATCGGATACGCAGTATTTT. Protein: CASSMGPASGVSDTQYF. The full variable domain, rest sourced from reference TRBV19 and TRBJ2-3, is DGGITQSPKYLFRKEGQNVTLSCEQNLNHDAMYWYRQDPGQGLRLIYYSQIVNDFQKGDIAEGYSVSREKKESFPLTVTSAQKNPTAFYLCASSMGPASGVSDTQYFGPGTRLTVL.

As DNA, the CDR3 is TGTGCCAGCCGACAGGCCCTCGGGGGCTACACCTTC. Translated, it gives CASRQALGGYTF. The chain joins TRBV6-5 to TRBJ1-2; tentative D call: TRBD1 (6 bases). Germline V gene lookup returns CDR1 MNHEY and CDR2 SVGAGI. CDR3 size: 12 residues. V lost 8 bases and J 8 bases, leaving 15 bases between the germline ends.

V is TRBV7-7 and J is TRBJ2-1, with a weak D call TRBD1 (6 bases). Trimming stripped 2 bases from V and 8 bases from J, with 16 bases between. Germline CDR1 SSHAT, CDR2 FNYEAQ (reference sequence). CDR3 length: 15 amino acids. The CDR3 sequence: CASSLQGRSEDEQFF. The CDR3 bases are TGTGCCAGCAGCTTACAGGGGAGATCAGAAGATGAGCAGTTCTTC.

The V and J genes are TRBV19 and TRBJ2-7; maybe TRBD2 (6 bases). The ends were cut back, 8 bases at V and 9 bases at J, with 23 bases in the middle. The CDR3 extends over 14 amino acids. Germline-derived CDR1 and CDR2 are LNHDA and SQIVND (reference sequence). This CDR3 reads CASDQPGLTTGQYF. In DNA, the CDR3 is TGTGCCAGTGATCAACCGGGACTCACGACCGGGCAGTACTTC.

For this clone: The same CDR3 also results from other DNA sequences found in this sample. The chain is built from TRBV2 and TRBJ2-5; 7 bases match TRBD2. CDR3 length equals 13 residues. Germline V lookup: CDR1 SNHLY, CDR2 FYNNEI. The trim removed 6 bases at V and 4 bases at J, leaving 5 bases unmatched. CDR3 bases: TGTGCCAGCAGAGCGGGACCCGGAGAGACCCAGTACTTC. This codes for CASRAGPGETQYF.